This T cell receptor beta chain was documented in a study of T cells after yellow fever vaccination. Study results and limitations: Detected again after the booster were most primary-vaccination clones, at 95% to 98% CD4 and 70% to 90% CD8.

The CDR3 is 17 amino acids. Germline V gene sequence: CDR1 LGHDT, CDR2 YNNKEL (reference sequence). A word on this clonotype: Its target is unknown. Germline is not matched at one junction end, which may reflect a read error.

Via MiXCR, TCRdb re-called the 5' RACE reads, giving one row per CDR3 protein. The data show roughly 140,000 distinct CDR3 sequences, about 7.7% seen once. The specimen was CD4+ T cells sorted from PBMCs, collected 5 days after the yellow fever booster vaccination. The sequence was obtained from a man under 40 who received the YFV17D yellow fever vaccine. V and J are TRBV3-1 and TRBJ2-6; D tentatively fits TRBD1 or TRBD2 (5 bases each). The CDR3 DNA reads as TGTGCCACCAGCCAGGGACGGGTTGTCTCTGGGGCCAACGTCCTGACTTTC. Protein sequence: CATSQGRVVSGANVLTF.